This TCR beta chain was captured in a study of CD8+CD57+ T cells in acquired aplastic anemia. The CDR3 has 12 amino acids. Trimming took 7 bases from V and 2 from J, leaving 8 bases between them. CDR1 and CDR2 (germline): ENHRY, SYGVKD. For sequencing, patients were chosen who had shown expansion of CD8+CD57+ cells by flow cytometry. The TCR beta profiling, which covered VDJ combination and CDR3 sequence, was carried out using genomic DNA as the template. One entry per CDR3 protein, called by TCRdb with MiXCR from the reads. The sample shows 150,000 to 180,000 distinct CDR3 sequences, about 48% of them seen only once.

The chain is built from TRBV10-3 and TRBJ1-2; D is ambiguous. Sample: sorted CD4+, CD8+, or CD8+CD57+ T cells (not recorded which) from PBMCs. This TCR derives from a human donor with aplastic anemia. The CDR3 sequence is CAIMGPNYGYTF. In nucleotides, the CDR3 is TGTGCCATCATGGGCCCGAACTATGGCTACACCTTC.